This TCR beta chain was obtained from a study of regulatory and conventional T cells in breast cancer. MiXCR was run by TCRdb on the PCR reads, yielding one entry per CDR3 protein. The sample comprises more than 15,000 distinct CDR3 sequences, 30% to 35% of which are singletons, and 1.5% to 2% rests with the top ten. Trimming left V 5 bases short and J 6 bases short, with 16 bases between. Germline loops: CDR1 SGHTA, CDR2 FQGNSA. The CDR3 totals 14 residues. Sequencing was performed on conventional T cells from blood. V usage is TRBV7-2 and J usage is TRBJ1-1; tentative D call: TRBD1 (6 bases). The receptor comes from a female donor in good health. Here the CDR3 reads CASSATGRGAEAFF. Written as DNA, the CDR3 is TGTGCCAGCAGCGCAACAGGGAGAGGGGCTGAAGCTTTCTTT.